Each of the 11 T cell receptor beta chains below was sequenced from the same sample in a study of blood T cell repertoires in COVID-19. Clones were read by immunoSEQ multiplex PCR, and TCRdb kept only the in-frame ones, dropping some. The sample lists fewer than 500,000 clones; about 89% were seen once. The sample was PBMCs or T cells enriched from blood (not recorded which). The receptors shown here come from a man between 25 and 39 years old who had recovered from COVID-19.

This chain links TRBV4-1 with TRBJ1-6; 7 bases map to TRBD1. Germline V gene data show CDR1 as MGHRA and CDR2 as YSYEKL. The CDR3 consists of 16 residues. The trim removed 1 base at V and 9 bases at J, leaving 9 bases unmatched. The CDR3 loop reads CASSQVMTGKSSPLHF. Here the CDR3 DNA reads TGCGCCAGCAGCCAAGTTATGACAGGGAAAAGTTCACCCCTCCACTTT.

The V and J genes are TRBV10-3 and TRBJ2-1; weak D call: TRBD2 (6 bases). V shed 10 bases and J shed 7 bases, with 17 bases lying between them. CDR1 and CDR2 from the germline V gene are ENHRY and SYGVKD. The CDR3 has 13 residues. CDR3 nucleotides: TGTGCCACCTGTCCCTCGGAGGGTAATGAGCAGTTCTTC. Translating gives CATCPSEGNEQFF.

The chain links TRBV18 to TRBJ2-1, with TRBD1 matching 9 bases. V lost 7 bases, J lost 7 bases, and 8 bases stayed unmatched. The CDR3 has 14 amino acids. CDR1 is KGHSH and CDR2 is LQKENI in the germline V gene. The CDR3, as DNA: TGTGCCAGCTTTTGGGGACAGGGCTCAAATGAGCAGTTCTTC. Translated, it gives CASFWGQGSNEQFF.

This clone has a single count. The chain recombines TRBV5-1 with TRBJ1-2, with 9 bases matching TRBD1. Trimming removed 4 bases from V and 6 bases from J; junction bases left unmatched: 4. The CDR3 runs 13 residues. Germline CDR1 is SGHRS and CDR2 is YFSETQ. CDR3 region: CASSPRTGDGYTF. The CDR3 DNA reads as TGCGCCAGCAGCCCCCGGACAGGGGATGGCTACACCTTC.

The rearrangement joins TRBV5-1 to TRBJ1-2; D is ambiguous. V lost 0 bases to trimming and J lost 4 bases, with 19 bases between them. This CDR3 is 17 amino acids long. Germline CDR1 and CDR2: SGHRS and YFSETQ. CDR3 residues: CASSLAAGGEVRYGYTF. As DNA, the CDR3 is TGCGCCAGCAGCTTGGCCGCTGGCGGAGAGGTGCGCTATGGCTACACCTTC.

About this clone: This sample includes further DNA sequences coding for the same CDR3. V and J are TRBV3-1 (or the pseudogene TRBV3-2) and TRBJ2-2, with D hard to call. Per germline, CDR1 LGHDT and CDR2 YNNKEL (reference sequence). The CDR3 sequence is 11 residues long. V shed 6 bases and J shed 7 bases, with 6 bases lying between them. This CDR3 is CASRYGGELFF. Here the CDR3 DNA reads TGTGCCAGCAGATACGGCGGGGAGCTGTTTTTT.

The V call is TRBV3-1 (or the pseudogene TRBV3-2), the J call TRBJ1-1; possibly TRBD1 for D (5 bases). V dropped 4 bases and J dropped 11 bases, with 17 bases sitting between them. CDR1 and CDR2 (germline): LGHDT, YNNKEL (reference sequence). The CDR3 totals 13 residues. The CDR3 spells CASSLERDRGAFF. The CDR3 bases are TGTGCCAGCAGCCTAGAAAGGGACCGGGGGGCTTTCTTT.

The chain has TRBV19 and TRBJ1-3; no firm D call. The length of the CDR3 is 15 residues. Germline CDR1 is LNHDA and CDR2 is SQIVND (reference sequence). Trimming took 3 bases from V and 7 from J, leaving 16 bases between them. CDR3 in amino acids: CASSMQLGVWNTIYF. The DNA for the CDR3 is TGTGCCAGTAGTATGCAGTTGGGAGTCTGGAACACCATATATTTT. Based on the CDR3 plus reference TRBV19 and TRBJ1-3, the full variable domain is DGGITQSPKYLFRKEGQNVTLSCEQNLNHDAMYWYRQDPGQGLRLIYYSQIVNDFQKGDIAEGYSVSREKKESFPLTVTSAQKNPTAFYLCASSMQLGVWNTIYFGEGSWLTVV.

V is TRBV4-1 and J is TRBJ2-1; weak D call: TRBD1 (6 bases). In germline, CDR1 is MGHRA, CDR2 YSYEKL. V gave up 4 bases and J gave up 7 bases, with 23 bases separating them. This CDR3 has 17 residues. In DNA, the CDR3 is TGCGCCAGCAGCCCCCAGGGGCCCTTCTCCTTATTGAATGAGCAGTTCTTC. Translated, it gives CASSPQGPFSLLNEQFF.

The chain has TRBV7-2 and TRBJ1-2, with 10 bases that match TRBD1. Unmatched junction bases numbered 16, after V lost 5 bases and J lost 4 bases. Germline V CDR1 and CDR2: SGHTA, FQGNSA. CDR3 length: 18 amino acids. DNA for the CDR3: TGTGCCAGCAGCCCGTCCTCGATCCGGGACAGGGGTTTCTATGGCTACACCTTC. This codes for CASSPSSIRDRGFYGYTF. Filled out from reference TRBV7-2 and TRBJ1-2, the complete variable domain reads GAGVSQSPSNKVTEKGKDVELRCDPISGHTALYWYRQSLGQGLEFLIYFQGNSAPDKSGLPSDRFSAERTGGSVSTLTIQRTQQEDSAVYLCASSPSSIRDRGFYGYTFGSGTRLTVV.

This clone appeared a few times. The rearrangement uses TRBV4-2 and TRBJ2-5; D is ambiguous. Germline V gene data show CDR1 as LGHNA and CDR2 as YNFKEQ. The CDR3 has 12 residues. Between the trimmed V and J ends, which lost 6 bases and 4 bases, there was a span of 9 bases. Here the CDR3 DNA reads TGTGCCAGCAGAGCCAATTCAGAGACCCAGTACTTC. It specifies CASRANSETQYF.